This TCR beta chain was sequenced in a study of cytomegalovirus exposure and HLA in healthy donors. Study-wide results and limits: Most of the CMV-associated TCR beta chains (in a later analysis) appeared to be HLA-restricted. The Asian-associated ancestry cluster reportedly had fewer N-insertions than the roughly 720-donor mean in a later analysis. TRBV6-2, TRBV6-3 and some other V segments were excluded as indistinguishable.

Trimming took off 4 bases at V and 7 bases at J, with 15 bases between the two ends. This CDR3 has 14 residues. CDR1 SGHRS and CDR2 YFSETQ come from the germline V gene. At sampling all donors were nominally healthy, likely with unrecorded immune exposures. The study ran its PCR with 60 Vbeta and 13 Jbeta primers. This table comes from immunoSEQ multiplex PCR, and its TCRdb copy is limited to in-frame clones, with some not included. The sample lists 100,000 to 120,000 clones; 86% were seen once. With regard to this clone: What it binds is unknown.

V gene TRBV5-1 combines with J gene TRBJ2-1; TRBD2 might be the D (5 bases). The sequence was collected from a man aged 35-49 years in good health and CMV-seronegative. Sequenced material: PBMCs. CDR3 amino acids: CASSPDRGRNEQFF. CDR3 bases: TGCGCCAGCAGCCCAGACCGAGGGCGTAATGAGCAGTTCTTC.